Presented here are 7 T cell receptor beta chains from one specimen sequenced in a study of blood T cell repertoires in COVID-19. Clones were sequenced by immunoSEQ multiplex PCR, and TCRdb holds only the in-frame ones, with some missing. This table holds 250,000 to 350,000 clones, roughly 86% found once. Sequencing was carried out using peripheral blood. The receptors shown here come from a woman between 25 and 40 years old with COVID-19, enrolled during active disease.

J is TRBJ1-4 and V is TRBV30; weak D call: TRBD1 (6 bases). This CDR3 contains 15 residues. V lost 2 bases, J lost 4 bases, and 14 bases lay in between. Germline CDR1 GTSNPN, CDR2 SVGIG (reference sequence). CDR3 protein: CAWSKPTRGNEKLFF. In DNA form, the CDR3 reads TGTGCCTGGAGTAAGCCAACCAGGGGTAATGAAAAACTGTTTTTT. The full variable domain, in which reference TRBV30 and TRBJ1-4 provide the parts outside the CDR3, is SQTIHQWPATLVQPVGSPLSLECTVEGTSNPNLYWYRQAAGRGLQLLFYSVGIGQISSEVPQNLSASRPQDRQFILSSKKLLLSDSGFYLCAWSKPTRGNEKLFFGSGTQLSVL.

The chain recombines TRBV24-1 with TRBJ1-5; 7 bases match TRBD1. This CDR3 contains 14 residues. V was clipped by 7 bases and J by 4 bases; unmatched bases: 6. Germline V gives CDR1 KGHDR, CDR2 SFDVKD. CDR3 sequence (DNA): TGTGCCACCAGGGCGACAGGGTGGAATCAGCCCCAGCATTTT. Protein: CATRATGWNQPQHF.

The chain is built from TRBV7-9 and TRBJ1-2, with D perhaps TRBD1 (5 bases). From germline, CDR1 is SEHNR and CDR2 FQNEAQ (reference sequence). The CDR3 consists of 13 residues. V lost 5 bases, J lost 4 bases, and 11 bases lay in between. CDR3 bases: TGTGCCAGCAGCCAACAGGCAGGCTATGGCTACACCTTC. Protein sequence: CASSQQAGYGYTF.

This clone was found once. For the CDR3, the DNA is TGTGCCAGCAGAAGGACTAGCCGATCCTACGAGCAGTACTTC. As protein: CASRRTSRSYEQYF. The V and J genes are TRBV6-5 and TRBJ2-7, with 8 bases fitting TRBD2. V lost 6 bases and J lost 1; bases outside the gene matches: 5. The germline V gene has CDR1 MNHEY and CDR2 SVGAGI. The CDR3 covers 14 residues.

This chain uses TRBV30 with TRBJ2-3, with 10 bases lining up with TRBD1. The germline V gene encodes CDR1 GTSNPN and CDR2 SVGIG (reference sequence). Trimming took 1 base from V and 2 from J; bases not matched to a gene: 12. The CDR3 consists of 18 residues. For the CDR3, the DNA is TGTGCCTGGAGTGGGACAGGGGGGTACTACCACGACACAGATACGCAGTATTTT. Amino acids: CAWSGTGGYYHDTDTQYF.

In regard to this clone: An end of the junction does not agree with germline; a read error may underlie this. The chain recombines TRBV24-1 with TRBJ2-3; D is undetermined. The CDR3 loop spans 12 amino acids. The germline CDR1 and CDR2 sequences are KGHDR and SFDVKD. The CDR3 region is CATSDYGDTQYF. The CDR3 region has the DNA TGTGCCACCAGCGATTACGGGGATACGCAGTATTTT.

The chain uses TRBV24-1 and TRBJ1-1, with D possibly matching TRBD1 (6 bases). CDR1 KGHDR and CDR2 SFDVKD come from the germline V gene. The CDR3 spans 16 residues. The V end was cut by 5 bases, the J end by 4 bases, with 19 bases between. CDR3: CATSGPGHRRSTEAFF. The CDR3 DNA reads TGTGCCACCAGTGGACCGGGACACCGGCGGAGCACTGAAGCTTTCTTT.